This passage covers 10 T cell receptor beta chains from one sample sequenced in a study of identical twins. Using its own MiXCR run on the 5' RACE reads, TCRdb lists one record per CDR3 protein. The top ten hold approximately 0.29% of the sample, which has more than 1.5 million distinct CDR3 sequences, less than 40% seen once. Sequenced sample: cord blood. The source is a newborn girl in good health.

The chain has TRBV5-5 and TRBJ1-1; 7 nucleotides align to TRBD1. The CDR3 runs 15 residues. Trimming cost V 4 bases and J 2 bases; bases outside gene matches: 8. In germline, CDR1 is SGHKS, CDR2 YYEKEE (reference sequence). CDR3 nucleotides: TGTGCCAGCAGCCGACAGGGTCTAACCAACACTGAAGCTTTCTTT. This codes for CASSRQGLTNTEAFF. Using reference TRBV5-5 and TRBJ1-1 for the parts outside the CDR3, the full variable domain is DAGVTQSPTHLIKTRGQQVTLRCSPISGHKSVSWYQQVLGQGPQFIFQYYEKEERGRGNFPDRFSARQFPNYSSELNVNALLLGDSALYLCASSRQGLTNTEAFFGQGTRLTVV.

This clonotype was counted between two and nine times. This chain joins TRBV28 and TRBJ1-2; D uncertain. Trimming removed 6 bases from V and 1 base from J, with 9 bases in between. Germline CDR1 MDHEN, CDR2 SYDVKM. There are 13 residues in the CDR3. The CDR3 is CASRRPINYGYTF. DNA for the CDR3: TGTGCCAGCAGAAGACCGATTAACTATGGCTACACCTTC.

V is TRBV3-1 and J is TRBJ1-6; D is possibly TRBD1 (5 bases). V was pared by 10 bases and J by 6 bases, with 13 bases between. CDR3 size: 13 residues. Germline V lookup: CDR1 LGHDT, CDR2 YNNKEL (reference sequence). In DNA, the CDR3 is TGTGCCACCCGAACAGGCTCTAATTCACCCCTCCACTTT. This translates into CATRTGSNSPLHF.

The rearrangement uses TRBV27 and TRBJ2-3; TRBD1 matches at 7 bases. The CDR3 covers 15 residues. V lost 5 bases and J lost 3; bases outside the gene matches: 8. Germline CDR1 is MNHEY and CDR2 is SMNVEV (reference sequence). CDR3 amino acids: CASSPLDRVTDTQYF. The CDR3 DNA follows: TGTGCCAGCAGTCCCCTCGACAGGGTGACAGATACGCAGTATTTT.

This clonotype was recorded many times. The junction departs from the called germline gene at one end, perhaps through a read error. The V gene is TRBV3-1, the J gene TRBJ1-2, with unresolved D. The germline CDR1 and CDR2 sequences are LGHDT and YNNKEL (reference sequence). The CDR3 runs 13 residues. The CDR3 spells CASSQVGLYGYTF. The DNA of the CDR3 is TGCGCCAGCAGCCAAGTAGGACTGTATGGCTACACCTTC.

This clonotype was recorded a few times. The V gene is TRBV7-2, the J gene TRBJ1-2, with D possibly matching TRBD1 (5 bases). Germline-derived CDR1 and CDR2 are SGHTA and FQGNSA. V was cut by 4 bases and J by 5 bases, with 11 bases left in between. This CDR3 has 13 amino acids. The DNA for the CDR3 is TGTGCCAGCAGCTCCCGGGGGGATTATGGCTACACCTTC. Amino acid sequence: CASSSRGDYGYTF. The variable domain in full, with the rest retrieved from reference TRBV7-2 and TRBJ1-2, is GAGVSQSPSNKVTEKGKDVELRCDPISGHTALYWYRQSLGQGLEFLIYFQGNSAPDKSGLPSDRFSAERTGGSVSTLTIQRTQQEDSAVYLCASSSRGDYGYTFGSGTRLTVV.

The CDR3 reads CASRSDRARNQPQHF. The CDR3 DNA reads as TGTGCCAGCAGAAGCGACAGGGCCCGCAATCAGCCCCAGCATTTT. V is TRBV6-6 and J is TRBJ1-5, with 7 bases matching TRBD1. Germline trimming cut 6 bases from V and 2 bases from J; bases unmatched to any gene: 7. Per germline, CDR1 MNHNY and CDR2 SVGAGI (reference sequence). The CDR3 is made up of 15 amino acids.

The rearrangement joins TRBV21-1 to TRBJ2-7; the table's TRBD2 call for D was not verified on the DNA. TRBV21-1 is a pseudogene locus. The CDR3 has 18 residues. The CDR3 loop is CASSRKFPWTSGNYEQYF. In nucleotides, the CDR3 is TGTGCCAGCAGCCGAAAATTTCCCTGGACTAGCGGGAATTACGAGCAGTACTTC.

As to this clonotype: Being one base from a much bigger clone, this may be a read error. This chain links TRBV20-1 with TRBJ2-1; TRBD2 matches 12 bases. Trimming took 0 bases from V and 5 from J; bases not matched to a gene: 2. From germline, CDR1 is DFQATT and CDR2 SNEGSKA (reference sequence). The CDR3 consists of 15 residues. CDR3 loop: CSARDGTSGHNEQFF. CDR3 sequence (DNA): TGCAGTGCTAGAGATGGGACTAGCGGGCACAATGAGCAGTTCTTC.

This clonotype was detected a few times. This sequence joins TRBV20-1 and TRBJ2-1; D may be TRBD2 (5 bases). This CDR3 is built from 15 residues. Trimming shortened V by 2 bases and J by 4 bases, and 15 bases separated the two germline ends. The V gene's germline CDR1 is DFQATT and CDR2 SNEGSKA (reference sequence). The chain's CDR3 is CSARSAGSLYNEQFF. The DNA for the CDR3 is TGCAGTGCTAGATCGGCGGGTTCGCTGTACAATGAGCAGTTCTTC.